This T cell receptor beta chain comes out of a study of blood T cell repertoires in COVID-19. Study information: Samples came from the United States, Italy and Spain, spanning acute and convalescent COVID-19.

Sequencing used immunoSEQ multiplex PCR; TCRdb keeps in-frame clones, though not all of them. This table has around 340,000 clones, 88% appearing once. V gave up 1 base and J gave up 0 bases; unmatched junction bases: 5. This CDR3 spans 16 amino acids. In germline, CDR1 is KGHSH, CDR2 LQKENI. Everyone who took part was about 18 to 90 years old, and they came from about two dozen US areas. Assignment of participants to cohorts was predicated upon participant-reported clinical history. A case of COVID-19 had been met by exposed participants within 2 weeks before study entry. The sample was PBMCs or T cells enriched from blood (not recorded which). This receptor was obtained from a woman younger than 45 who had been exposed to COVID-19. The V gene is TRBV18, the J gene TRBJ2-7; TRBD2 aligns across 8 bases. CDR3 nucleotides: TGTGCCAGCTCACCACGTCGAGCGGGGGCCTCCTACGAGCAGTACTTC. Its translation is CASSPRRAGASYEQYF.